This TCR beta chain was identified in a study of T cell responses to AZD1222 COVID-19 vaccine. Germline CDR1 is MGHDK and CDR2 is SYGVNS. The CDR3 runs to 17 residues. Trimming shortened V by 3 bases and J by 1 base, and 18 bases separated the two germline ends. TCRdb keeps only in-frame clones here, not all; method: immunoSEQ multiplex PCR. In the table there are about 150,000 clones, around 90% of which are singletons. This clone was seen once. This TCR came from an adult who received the AZD1222 COVID-19 vaccine. V usage is TRBV25-1 and J usage is TRBJ2-5; D uncertain. Material: peripheral blood, obtained 28 days after the second AZD1222 dose. CDR3 sequence reads: CASSELAKSPFQETQYF. The CDR3 DNA is TGTGCCAGCAGTGAGCTTGCCAAGAGCCCCTTCCAAGAGACCCAGTACTTC.